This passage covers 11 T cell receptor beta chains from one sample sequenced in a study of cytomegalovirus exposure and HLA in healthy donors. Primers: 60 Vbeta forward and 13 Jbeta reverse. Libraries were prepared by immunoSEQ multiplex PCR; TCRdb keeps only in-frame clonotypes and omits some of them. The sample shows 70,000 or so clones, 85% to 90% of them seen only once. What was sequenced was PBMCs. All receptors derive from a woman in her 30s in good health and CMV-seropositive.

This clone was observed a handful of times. The CDR3: CASSFPGTGGDEQYF. CDR3 DNA sequence: TGTGCCAGCAGCTTTCCCGGGACAGGGGGCGACGAGCAGTACTTC. The chain links TRBV5-4 to TRBJ2-7, with TRBD1 matching 12 bases. Losses at the gene ends were 2 bases for V and 5 bases for J; bases not matched to a gene: 5. This CDR3 has 15 amino acids. CDR1 is SGHNT, CDR2 YYREEE, per germline (reference sequence).

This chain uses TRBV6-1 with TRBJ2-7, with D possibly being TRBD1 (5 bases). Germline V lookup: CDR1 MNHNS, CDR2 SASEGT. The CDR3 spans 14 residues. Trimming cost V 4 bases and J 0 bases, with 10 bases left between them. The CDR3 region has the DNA TGTGCCAGCAGTGGCGGACATTACTCCTACGAGCAGTACTTC. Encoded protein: CASSGGHYSYEQYF.

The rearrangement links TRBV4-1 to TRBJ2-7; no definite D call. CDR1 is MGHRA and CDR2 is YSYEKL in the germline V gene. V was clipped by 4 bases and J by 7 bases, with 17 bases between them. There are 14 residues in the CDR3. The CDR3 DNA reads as TGCGCCAGCAGCCTTCGGCGTGAGGTCGTGGAGCAGTACTTC. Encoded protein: CASSLRREVVEQYF.

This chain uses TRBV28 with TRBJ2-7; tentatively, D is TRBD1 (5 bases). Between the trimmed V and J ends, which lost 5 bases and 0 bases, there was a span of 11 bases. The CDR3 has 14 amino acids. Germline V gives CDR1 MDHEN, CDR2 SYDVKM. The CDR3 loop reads CASSPLQGSYEQYF. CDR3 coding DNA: TGTGCCAGCAGTCCACTCCAGGGCTCCTACGAGCAGTACTTC.

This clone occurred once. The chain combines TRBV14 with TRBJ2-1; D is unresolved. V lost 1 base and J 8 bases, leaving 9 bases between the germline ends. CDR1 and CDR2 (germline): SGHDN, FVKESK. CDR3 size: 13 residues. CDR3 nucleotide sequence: TGTGCCAGCAGCCAAGGCCGGTTGCATGAGCAGTTCTTC. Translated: CASSQGRLHEQFF.

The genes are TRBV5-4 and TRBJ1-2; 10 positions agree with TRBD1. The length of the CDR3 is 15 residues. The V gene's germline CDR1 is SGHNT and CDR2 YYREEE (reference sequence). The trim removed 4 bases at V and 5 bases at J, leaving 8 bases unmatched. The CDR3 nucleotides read TGTGCCAGCAGCACGTGGGCGGGACAGGGGTATGGCTACACCTTC. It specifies CASSTWAGQGYGYTF.

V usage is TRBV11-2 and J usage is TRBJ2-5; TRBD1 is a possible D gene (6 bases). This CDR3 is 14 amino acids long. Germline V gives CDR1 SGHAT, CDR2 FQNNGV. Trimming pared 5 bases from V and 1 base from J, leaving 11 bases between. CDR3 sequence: CASSTQGPQETQYF. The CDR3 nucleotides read TGTGCCAGCAGCACGCAGGGGCCCCAAGAGACCCAGTACTTC.

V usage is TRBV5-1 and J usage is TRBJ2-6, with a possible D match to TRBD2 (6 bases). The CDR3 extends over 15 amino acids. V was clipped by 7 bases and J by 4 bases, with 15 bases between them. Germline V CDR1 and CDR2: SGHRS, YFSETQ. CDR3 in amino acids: CASARDPSGANVLTF. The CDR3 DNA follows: TGCGCCAGCGCGCGGGATCCGTCGGGGGCCAACGTCCTGACTTTC. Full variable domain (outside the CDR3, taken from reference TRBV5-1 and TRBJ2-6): KAGVTQTPRYLIKTRGQQVTLSCSPISGHRSVSWYQQTPGQGLQFLFEYFSETQRNKGNFPGRFSGRQFSNSRSEMNVSTLELGDSALYLCASARDPSGANVLTFGAGSRLTVL.

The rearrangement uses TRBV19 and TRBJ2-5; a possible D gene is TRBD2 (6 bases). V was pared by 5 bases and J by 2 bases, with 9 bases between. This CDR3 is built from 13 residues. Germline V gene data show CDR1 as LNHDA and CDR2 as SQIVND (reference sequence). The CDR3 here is CASSPGLQETQYF. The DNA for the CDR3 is TGTGCCAGTAGTCCGGGACTGCAAGAGACCCAGTACTTC.

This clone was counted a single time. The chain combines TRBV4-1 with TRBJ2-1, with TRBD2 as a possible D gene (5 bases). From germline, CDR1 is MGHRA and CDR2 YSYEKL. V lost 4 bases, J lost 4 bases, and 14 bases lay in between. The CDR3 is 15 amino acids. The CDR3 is CASSRPGTKYNEQFF. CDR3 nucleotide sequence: TGCGCCAGCAGCCGGCCGGGAACCAAATACAATGAGCAGTTCTTC.

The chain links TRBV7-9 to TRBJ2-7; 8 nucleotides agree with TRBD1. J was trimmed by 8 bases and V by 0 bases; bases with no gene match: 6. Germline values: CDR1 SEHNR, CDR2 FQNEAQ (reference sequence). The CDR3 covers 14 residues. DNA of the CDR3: TGTGCCAGCAGCTTAGCACAGGGGGGTGGTAAGCAGTACTTC. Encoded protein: CASSLAQGGGKQYF. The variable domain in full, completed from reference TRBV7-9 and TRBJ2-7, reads DTGVSQNPRHKITKRGQNVTFRCDPISEHNRLYWYRQTLGQGPEFLTYFQNEAQLEKSRLLSDRFSAERPKGSFSTLEIQRTEQGDSAMYLCASSLAQGGGKQYFGPGTRLTVT.